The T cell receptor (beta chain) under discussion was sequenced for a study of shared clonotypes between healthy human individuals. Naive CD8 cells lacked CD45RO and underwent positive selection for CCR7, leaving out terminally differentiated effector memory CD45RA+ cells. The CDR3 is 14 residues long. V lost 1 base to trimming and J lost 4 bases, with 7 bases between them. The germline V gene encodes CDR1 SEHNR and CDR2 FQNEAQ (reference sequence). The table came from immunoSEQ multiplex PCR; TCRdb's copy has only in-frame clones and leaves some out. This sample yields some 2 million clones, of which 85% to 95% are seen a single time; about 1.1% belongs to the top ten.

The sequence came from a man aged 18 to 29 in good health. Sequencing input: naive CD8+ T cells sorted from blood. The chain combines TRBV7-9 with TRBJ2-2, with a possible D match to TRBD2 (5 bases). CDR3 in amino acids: CASSLVRGTGELFF. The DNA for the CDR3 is TGTGCCAGCAGCTTAGTACGGGGCACCGGGGAGCTGTTTTTT.